These 5 T cell receptor beta chains came from one sample sequenced in a study of post-analysis software for immune sequencing data. Points from the study as a whole: TRBV segments more frequent in patients than in controls numbered several and included TRBV5-6, TRBV5-1 and TRBV20-1.

No antigen has been assigned to these receptors. The library was made from cDNA and included unique molecular identifiers. A single record per CDR3 protein comes from TCRdb applying MiXCR to the PCR reads. The table includes 430,000 or so distinct CDR3 sequences, over 30% detected once. The specimen was blood. These TCRs come from a girl aged 2-10 years with multiple sclerosis.

The genes are TRBV5-1 and TRBJ2-1, with D possibly TRBD1 on 6 matching bases. The CDR3 has 16 amino acids. V was shortened by 0 bases and J by 4 bases, with 14 bases between the two germline ends. Germline V lookup: CDR1 SGHRS, CDR2 YFSETQ. This CDR3 reads CASSLAGDPSYNEQFF. CDR3 nucleotides: TGCGCCAGCAGCTTGGCAGGGGACCCATCTTACAATGAGCAGTTCTTC.

This rearrangement joins TRBV12-3 or TRBV12-4 to TRBJ2-7; 8 nucleotides agree with TRBD1. CDR3 length: 16 residues. V shed 4 bases, J shed 6 bases, and the junction held 14 bases outside the gene matches. DNA of the CDR3: TGTGCCAGCAGTTCAATTTCAGGGGGCATGGGGTGCGAGCAGTACTTC. It is translated as CASSSISGGMGCEQYF.

This clonotype was counted a few times. The chain joins TRBV4-1 to TRBJ2-1, with D perhaps TRBD2 (7 bases). V was pared by 0 bases and J by 8 bases, with 17 bases between. Looked up from germline, CDR1 is MGHRA and CDR2 is YSYEKL. The CDR3 is 16 residues long. The CDR3 bases are TGCGCCAGCAGCCAAGAGGCTGGGGGGGCCAGGTATGAGCAGTTCTTC. Translated, it gives CASSQEAGGARYEQFF.

On this clonotype itself: The germline gene is not matched at one end of the junction; a read error may be the cause. The chain has TRBV28 and TRBJ2-3, with 7 bases that match TRBD2. CDR1 is MDHEN, CDR2 SYDVKM, per germline. The CDR3 has 14 residues. The CDR3: CAGSRGGEADTQYF. The CDR3 DNA reads TGTGCCGGCAGTCGGGGAGGGGAAGCAGATACGCAGTATTTT.

The chain employs TRBV12-3 or TRBV12-4 and TRBJ1-5; tentative D call: TRBD1 (5 bases). The germline V and J ends were trimmed by 5 bases and 3 bases, with 11 bases remaining between them. The CDR3 is 14 amino acids. The CDR3 is CASSDGGDNQPQHF. The CDR3 DNA is TGTGCCAGCAGTGACGGAGGGGACAATCAGCCCCAGCATTTT.